This T cell receptor (beta chain) was sequenced during a study of chemoradiotherapy in HPV16-positive cancers (dated by TCRdb to between 2021 and 2022). Some background on the complete study: Candidate HPV-specific T-cell clones and common TCR motifs were defined by functional T-cell assays performed on cells from a couple of HPV16-positive patients. TCR repertoires from some 90 patients with HPV-related cancers were then used to track the candidate HPV-specific TCRs and motifs. The study asked whether T-cell immunity to the HPV oncoproteins E6 and E7 changes during chemoradiotherapy and whether this immunity affects survival.

The CDR3 runs 19 residues from the cysteine to the phenylalanine. Only the CDR3 portion is preserved as DNA: 57 bases, with reading frame beginning at the first base. The germline V gene gives CDR1 as SQVTM and CDR2 as ANQGSEA. The germline V end is reduced by 0 bases and the J end by 4 bases; junction bases left unmatched: 13. Libraries were prepared through the immunoSEQ multiplex PCR assay. What TCRdb holds here is the immuneACCESS table cut down to in-frame rearrangements. Part of the clones is not present; checked against another copy, under half of the missing clones reflect an unresolved V gene, and the others are unexplained. This sample gives 9,200 or so clones in total; roughly 80% of them show up just once. The top ten clonotypes cover about 38% of the sample. Of note for this clone: It lacks a known antigen. No qualities accompany the bases; no much larger clone lies one base away.

Paper-wide results and their limitations: Expansion of candidate HPV-specific clones and E7-related TCR motifs was observed in the tumor microenvironment during treatment, whereas no such expansion was observed for non-HPV-specific T cells. Improved recurrence-free survival in HPV16-positive patients was associated with expansion of HPV-responsive T cells during chemoradiotherapy. The survival association was reported for HPV16-positive patients, and the functional definition of HPV-specific T cells was derived from only two HPV16-positive patients.

Repertoires were sampled repeatedly over the course of chemoradiotherapy, so clonal expansion could be followed in the tumor microenvironment. The sequenced sample was tumor tissue, obtained from a patient who underwent chemoradiotherapy. Here the chain combines TRBV29-1 and TRBJ2-3, and TRBD2 matches 13 of the central bases. The sequence was obtained from a human donor with HPV-associated anogenital cancer. The CDR3 corresponds to CSVEDIQQLAGGPSDTQYF. The sequence in DNA is TGCAGCGTTGAAGATATCCAACAACTAGCGGGAGGGCCGTCAGATACGCAGTATTTT.